This T cell receptor (beta chain) emerged from a study of shared clonotypes between healthy human individuals. Overall study: Participating donors consisted of two women and a few men aged 18 to 49.

The healthy adult donors were HIV-negative and reported no recent acute infections or vaccinations. There are 13 residues in the CDR3. J lost 7 bases, V lost 4 bases, and 4 bases had no gene match. Germline assignment: CDR1 MNHEY and CDR2 SVGAGI. This clone was seen a few times. Deep was the level used in running the assay. Generated by immunoSEQ multiplex PCR, the TCRdb table keeps only in-frame clones and is missing some. This table has about 1 million clones, approximately 68% appearing once. Source material: memory CD4+ T cells sorted from blood. The subset here: CD45RA-negative fraction. The sequence came from a man aged 18-30 years in good health. V usage is TRBV6-5 and J usage is TRBJ2-3; 8 bases align to TRBD2. The CDR3, as DNA: TGTGCCAGCAGTTCAGGCGGGGGGTATACGCAGTATTTT. Encoded protein: CASSSGGGYTQYF.